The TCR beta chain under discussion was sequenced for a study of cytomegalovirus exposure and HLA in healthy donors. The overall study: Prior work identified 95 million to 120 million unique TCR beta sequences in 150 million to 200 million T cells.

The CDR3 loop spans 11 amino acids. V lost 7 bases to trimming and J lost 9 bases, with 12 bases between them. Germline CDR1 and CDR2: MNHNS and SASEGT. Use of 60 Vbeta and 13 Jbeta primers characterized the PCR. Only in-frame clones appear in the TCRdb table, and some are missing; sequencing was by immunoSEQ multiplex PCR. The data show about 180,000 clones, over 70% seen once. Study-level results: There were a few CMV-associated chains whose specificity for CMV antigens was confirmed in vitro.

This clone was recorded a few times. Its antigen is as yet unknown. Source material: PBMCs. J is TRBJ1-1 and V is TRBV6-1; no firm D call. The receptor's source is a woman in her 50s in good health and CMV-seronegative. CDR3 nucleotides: TGTGCCAGCACCCTCGAGGGTAAAGCTTTCTTT. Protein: CASTLEGKAFF.